One TCR beta chain is described in this entry. Looked up from germline, CDR1 is LNHDA and CDR2 is SQIVND (reference sequence). V shed 7 bases, J shed 2 bases, and the junction held 11 bases outside the gene matches. CDR3 length: 16 amino acids. In the original analysis: Estimated nucleated cell counts came from reference gene primer amplification. The table came from immunoSEQ multiplex PCR; TCRdb's copy has only in-frame clones and leaves some out. The D gene and trimming were derived from the DNA, and the V and J assignments and clone size from that table. Of 270,000 or so clones listed, roughly nine tenths are singletons. This specimen comes from a study of blood T cell repertoires in COVID-19. About the study: Both acute and convalescent COVID-19 samples were obtained from the United States, Italy and Spain. T cells, B-cell-depleted T cells, or PBMCs provided the cDNA or gDNA that served as material.

The TCR sequence derives from a man aged 35 to 55 with active or convalescent COVID-19. The sequenced material came from peripheral blood. This chain joins TRBV19 and TRBJ2-3; 8 nucleotides match TRBD1. This chain's CDR3 is CASTPTGGDTTDTQYF. The CDR3 DNA reads TGTGCCAGTACCCCAACAGGGGGAGATACCACAGATACGCAGTATTTT.